This entry is about one T cell receptor beta chain. Its antigen is not identified. Looked up from germline, CDR1 is LNHDA and CDR2 is SQIVND (reference sequence). The CDR3 is made up of 12 amino acids. J gave up 8 bases and V 5 bases, and 4 bases lay outside the gene matches. This entry belongs to a study of T cells after posttransplantation cyclophosphamide. Whole-study findings and limits: Donor-recipient repertoire similarity was low at 1-2 months, rising over year one. After PTCy, TRB diversity resembled that of CNI/methotrexate controls.

A marrow graft followed busulfan-fludarabine conditioning, with cyclophosphamide on days +3 and +4. Sequenced by immunoSEQ multiplex PCR; TCRdb stores in-frame clones only, minus some. The sample lists about 43,000 clones, about nine tenths occurring once. Sequencing used PBMCs, obtained 60 to 65 days after allogeneic stem cell transplant with posttransplant cyclophosphamide. The chain is built from TRBV19 and TRBJ1-2; 8 positions agree with TRBD1. The sequence was collected from a male patient aged 55 to 70 who received an allogeneic stem cell transplant from a related donor and was CMV-positive. A subset of T cells may come from the graft donor. The CDR3 DNA reads as TGTGCCAGTAGTTGGACAGGGCGCGGCTACACCTTC. This codes for CASSWTGRGYTF.